The subject of this entry is one T cell receptor beta chain. Its antigen is undetermined. Findings and caveats of the study: Tumor-infiltrating Treg TCR alpha and beta sequences overlapped most with tumor naive CD4+ T cells, then blood naive. The larger cohort examined one V-J beta rearrangement, not whole repertoires.

Semi-nested PCR with Nested Universal Primer A followed constant-region reverse priming of full-length variable regions. TCRdb used MiXCR to reprocess the 5' RACE reads, holding one entry per CDR3 protein. The repertoire holds thousands of distinct CDR3 sequences, with roughly 73% as singletons. The CDR3 has 13 amino acids. CDR1 and CDR2 (germline): SGHTA, FQGTGA. V lost 0 bases, J lost 4 bases, and 4 bases lay in between. Tregs were sorted as CD4+CD25+CD127-/low cells. The sequenced sample was tumor-infiltrating Tregs sorted from the breast tumor. This sequence joins TRBV7-3 and TRBJ1-5; no firm D call. The clonotype was recovered from a female donor with breast cancer. The CDR3 loop is CASSLTGNQPQHF. Here the CDR3 DNA reads TGTGCCAGCAGCTTAACGGGGAATCAGCCCCAGCATTTT.